This T cell receptor beta chain was found in a study of cytomegalovirus exposure and HLA in healthy donors. Regarding the study as a whole: Donors belonging to an Asian-associated ancestry cluster reportedly showed fewer N-insertions in productive TCRs than the approximately 680-donor mean, according to what a later analysis found. Highly shared variants forming one cluster were likely a sequencing artifact. Within a later analysis, the majority of CMV-associated TCR beta chains appeared HLA-restricted. Analyses of presence/absence relied on an assumption of roughly uniform sequencing depth across donors.

It was with 60 Vbeta and 13 Jbeta primers that the PCR ran. Sequencing was performed with immunoSEQ multiplex PCR; in TCRdb, only in-frame clones are kept and a portion is missing. The sample shows about 140,000 clones, 70% to 80% of them seen only once. The germline V gene encodes CDR1 MNHEY and CDR2 SMNVEV (reference sequence). The CDR3 is 14 amino acids. The V and J ends lost 10 bases and 3 bases, in that order; junction bases with no gene match: 12. Details on this clone: Its antigen is undetermined.

Sequencing was carried out using PBMCs. The chain has TRBV27 and TRBJ2-7; 7 positions agree with TRBD2. The source of this sequence is a woman between 18 and 30 years old in good health and CMV-seropositive. The CDR3 loop reads CATWTRDGSYEQYF. CDR3 DNA: TGTGCCACCTGGACTAGGGATGGTAGCTACGAGCAGTACTTC.